The present TCR beta chain was sequenced within a study of graft-versus-host responses after intestinal transplantation. Study in general: Recipients obtained multivisceral, liver-intestinal, or isolated intestinal transplants.

With respect to this clone: Its antigen is not identified.

V shed 6 bases and J shed 4 bases, with 19 bases lying between them. Germline V gene data show CDR1 as MNHEY and CDR2 as SVGAGI. This CDR3 has 15 residues. Here immunoSEQ multiplex PCR was the method, and the copy in TCRdb shows in-frame clones only, minus some. The data contain roughly 99,000 clones, roughly 90% of them singletons. Study-wide points: Detected in recipient marrow were GvH clones, some of which were first observed in ileum or blood.

This sequence was found in a human donor who was the organ donor for an intestinal transplant. This material consisted of unstimulated CD4+ T cells sorted from spleen or lymph node cells, taken before transplant. V is TRBV6-5 and J is TRBJ2-7; maybe TRBD1 (6 bases). In DNA, the CDR3 is TGTGCCAGCAGGCAGACCAACAGGGCGAGGTACGAGCAGTACTTC. This sequence encodes CASRQTNRARYEQYF.